The 9 T cell receptor beta chains listed next were all sequenced from one sample in a study of CD8 T cells in Susac syndrome. Reverse transcription of about 0.5 to 1 ug RNA was performed with random hexamers. Each CDR3 protein gets one entry after TCRdb re-called the immunoSEQ multiplex PCR reads with MiXCR. Here the sample spans 200,000 or so distinct CDR3 sequences, more than 90% being singletons. Sequences were obtained from CD4+ T cells from PBMCs. The receptors were sampled from a human donor with Susac syndrome.

The rearrangement uses TRBV5-1 and TRBJ2-2; no clear D. Trimming stripped 1 base from V and 2 bases from J, with 6 bases between. Per germline, CDR1 SGHRS and CDR2 YFSETQ. The CDR3 has 14 residues. CDR3 coding DNA: TGCGCCAGCAGCTTGTACTCAAACACCGGGGAGCTGTTTTTT. It yields the protein CASSLYSNTGELFF.

The rearrangement joins TRBV25-1 to TRBJ2-7, with 9 nucleotides matching TRBD1. CDR3 length equals 13 residues. Germline CDR1 and CDR2: MGHDK and SYGVNS. After removal of 8 bases from V and 7 bases from J, the junction contained 9 bases not matched to a gene. Here the CDR3 DNA reads TGTGCCAGCTCGGGACAGGGCTTCGGGGAGCAGTACTTC. Translating it yields CASSGQGFGEQYF.

This chain connects TRBV30 to TRBJ2-1; D uncertain. This CDR3 region has 13 residues. Trimming left V 1 base short and J 2 bases short, with 6 bases between. Germline CDR1 GTSNPN, CDR2 SVGIG (reference sequence). CDR3 bases: TGTGCCTGGAGTGGTGGCCCCTACAATGAGCAGTTCTTC. Its protein is CAWSGGPYNEQFF.

This chain joins TRBV4-1 and TRBJ2-2, with a tentative D call TRBD2 (5 bases). Looked up from germline, CDR1 is MGHRA and CDR2 is YSYEKL. Trimming stripped 2 bases from V and 5 bases from J, with 9 bases between. The CDR3 length is 14 residues. The CDR3 spells CASSQPGVTGELFF. The CDR3 nucleotides read TGCGCCAGCAGCCAACCCGGGGTGACCGGGGAGCTGTTTTTT.

This chain connects TRBV30 to TRBJ2-5; 9 bases align to TRBD2. The V segment lost 1 base and the J segment 2 bases; nucleotides outside the gene matches: 11. Per germline, CDR1 GTSNPN and CDR2 SVGIG (reference sequence). The length of the CDR3 is 17 residues. CDR3 nucleotides: TGTGCCTGGAGTGCTAGATCTAGCGGGGATTATCAAGAGACCCAGTACTTC. Translated: CAWSARSSGDYQETQYF.

This clonotype was seen only once. The chain has TRBV7-9 and TRBJ2-4; D is perhaps TRBD1 (5 bases). V lost 2 bases and J lost 3, with 8 bases in between. The CDR3 extends over 14 amino acids. CDR1 and CDR2 from the germline V gene are SEHNR and FQNEAQ (reference sequence). CDR3 sequence (DNA): TGTGCCAGCAGCTTAAGCGACAGCAAAAACATTCAGTACTTC. Protein product: CASSLSDSKNIQYF.

The chain employs TRBV6-2 or TRBV6-3 and TRBJ2-7; the match to TRBD2 covers 9 bases. The CDR3 is 13 amino acids. Germline CDR1 reads MNHEY; CDR2 reads SVGEGT. The V and J ends lost 6 bases and 6 bases, in that order; junction bases with no gene match: 6. The CDR3 reads CASSPGTSREQYF. The CDR3 region has the DNA TGTGCCAGCAGCCCCGGGACTAGCCGCGAGCAGTACTTC.

The chain combines TRBV27 with TRBJ2-3, with a tentative D call TRBD1 (5 bases). The CDR3 has 14 residues. Trimming removed 8 bases at V and 3 bases at J, with 15 bases between. Germline V gives CDR1 MNHEY, CDR2 SMNVEV (reference sequence). CDR3 DNA sequence: TGTGCCAGCGGGAAATTTTCAGGGACAGATACGCAGTATTTT. This sequence encodes CASGKFSGTDTQYF.

The chain combines TRBV5-1 with TRBJ2-1; D is perhaps TRBD1 (5 bases). The V gene's germline CDR1 is SGHRS and CDR2 YFSETQ. V was shortened by 0 bases and J by 6 bases, with 13 bases between the two germline ends. The CDR3 covers 15 residues. The CDR3 loop is CASSLGQGRGNEQFF. CDR3 in DNA: TGCGCCAGCAGCTTGGGTCAGGGAAGGGGCAATGAGCAGTTCTTC.